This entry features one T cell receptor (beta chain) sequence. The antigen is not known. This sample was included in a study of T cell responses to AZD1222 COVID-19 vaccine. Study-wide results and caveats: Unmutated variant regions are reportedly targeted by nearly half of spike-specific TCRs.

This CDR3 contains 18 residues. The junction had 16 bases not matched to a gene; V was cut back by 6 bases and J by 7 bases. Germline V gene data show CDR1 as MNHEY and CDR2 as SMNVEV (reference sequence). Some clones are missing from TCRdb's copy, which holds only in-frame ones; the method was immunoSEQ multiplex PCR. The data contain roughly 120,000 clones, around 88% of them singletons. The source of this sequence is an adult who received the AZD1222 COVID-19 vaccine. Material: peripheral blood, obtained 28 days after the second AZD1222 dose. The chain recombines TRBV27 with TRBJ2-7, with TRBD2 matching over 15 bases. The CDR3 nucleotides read TGTGCCAGCAGCCGGGGGACAGCGGGACTAGCGGGAGGACATGAGCAGTACTTC. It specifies CASSRGTAGLAGGHEQYF.